The entry below describes one T cell receptor beta chain. J gave up 6 bases and V 5 bases, and 11 bases lay outside the gene matches. The CDR3 is 15 residues long. Germline CDR1 and CDR2: SGHRS and YFSETQ. Sequencing was performed with immunoSEQ multiplex PCR; in TCRdb, only in-frame clones are kept and a portion is missing. This table has 200,000 to 250,000 clones, roughly 86% appearing once. The record originates from a study of blood T cell repertoires in COVID-19. The sequence came from a woman under 40 who had recovered from COVID-19. The sample taken for sequencing was peripheral blood. This rearrangement joins TRBV5-1 to TRBJ1-2; 9 nucleotides line up with TRBD1. For the CDR3, the DNA is TGCGCCAGCAGAAGACGGGACAGGGATTACGATGGCTACACCTTC. Translated, it gives CASRRRDRDYDGYTF.